This TCR beta chain was sequenced for a study of cytomegalovirus exposure and HLA in healthy donors. Germline assignment: CDR1 MGHRA and CDR2 YSYEKL. CDR3 length: 16 amino acids. J lost 2 bases, V lost 5 bases, and 7 bases had no gene match. In the PCR, 60 Vbeta and 13 Jbeta primers were used. The repertoire was sequenced with immunoSEQ multiplex PCR; TCRdb's copy has only in-frame clones and lacks some. The profile shows 95,000 to 100,000 clones, roughly 74% of them singletons. On this clone: Its antigen is as yet unknown.

Notes on the study in general: Cytomegalovirus-associated TCR beta chains were listed, numbering more than 150. V- and J-gene trimming in TCR beta was tied to a missense DCLRE1C variant by an analysis performed later.

The chain links TRBV4-1 to TRBJ2-5; the match to TRBD1 covers 11 bases. Material: PBMCs. The clonotype was recovered from a middle-aged woman in good health and CMV-seronegative. Written as DNA, the CDR3 is TGCGCCAGCAGCGACGGGACAGGGGGATTTCAAGAGACCCAGTACTTC. Amino acid sequence: CASSDGTGGFQETQYF.